The clone carrying this T cell receptor (beta chain) was observed a few times. Its antigen is currently unknown. The data were obtained in a study of Ad26.COV2.S vaccination and SARS-CoV-2 variants. Overall study: Participants got Ad26.COV2.S intramuscularly, once or twice 56 days apart.

Stated treatment: over 15 received Ad26.COV2.S at low or high dose, single or two shots; 5 received placebo; per-sample allocation not given. Repertoires come from day 63 after the first vaccine or placebo injection. Study observations and caveats: Breadth and depth estimates from TCRs may understate total T cell responses.

Only in-frame clones appear in the TCRdb table, and some are missing; sequencing was by immunoSEQ multiplex PCR. The data contain about 480,000 clones, around 88% of them singletons. Germline assignment: CDR1 SGDLS and CDR2 YYNGEE. The CDR3 consists of 14 residues. Trimming left V 5 bases short and J 8 bases short, with 19 bases between. The receptor was derived from a person aged 18-65 years who received the Ad26.COV2.S COVID-19 vaccine or a placebo. This chain links TRBV9 with TRBJ1-2; D unclear. The material sequenced was peripheral blood, taken in a trial of Ad26.COV2.S vaccine versus placebo. This chain's CDR3 is CASSLLGGQLGYTF. DNA of the CDR3: TGTGCCAGCAGTCTCTTGGGTGGGCAGCTCGGCTACACCTTC. The full variable domain, with the rest looked up from reference TRBV9 and TRBJ1-2, is DSGVTQTPKHLITATGQRVTLRCSPRSGDLSVYWYQQSLDQGLQFLIQYYNGEERAKGNILERFSAQQFPDLHSELNLSSLELGDSALYFCASSLLGGQLGYTFGSGTRLTVV.